A single sample is the source of the 15 T cell receptor beta chains below, sequenced in a study of cytotoxic CD8 clonotypes in ibrutinib-treated CLL. Libraries were prepared by immunoSEQ multiplex PCR; TCRdb keeps only in-frame clonotypes and omits some of them. There are tens of thousands of clones in the sample; 45% to 60% occur only once, and about 14% lies in the top ten. The starting material was PBMCs, obtained after 12 months of ibrutinib treatment. The receptors shown here come from a human donor with chronic lymphocytic leukemia.

The gene calls are TRBV7-2 and TRBJ1-2; 9 bases are shared with TRBD1. Germline lookup yields CDR1 SGHTA and CDR2 FQGNSA. The CDR3 spans 16 residues. V shed 6 bases and J 1 base; nucleotides not matched to a gene: 9. The CDR3 nucleotides read TGTGCCAGCAGTATATCCGGGACAGGGTATAACTATGGCTACACCTTC. This codes for CASSISGTGYNYGYTF.

The chain employs TRBV25-1 and TRBJ1-4; no clear D. The V gene lost 1 base and the J gene lost 2 bases, with 11 bases spanning the gap. This CDR3 has 16 amino acids. Germline V gene lookup returns CDR1 MGHDK and CDR2 SYGVNS. As DNA, the CDR3 is TGTGCCAGCAGTGAATTTCGGATCTACACTAATGAAAAACTGTTTTTT. Its protein product is CASSEFRIYTNEKLFF.

This clone showed up just a few times. The V and J genes are TRBV30 and TRBJ1-1; D gene unclear. Trimming pared 0 bases from V and 5 bases from J, leaving 7 bases between. Per the germline V gene, CDR1 is GTSNPN and CDR2 is SVGIG (reference sequence). This CDR3 has 12 amino acids. The CDR3 DNA follows: TGTGCCTGGAGTGTCTCGGAGACTGAAGCTTTCTTT. Translating gives CAWSVSETEAFF.

This chain joins TRBV9 and TRBJ2-6, with a weak D call TRBD2 (5 bases). This CDR3 comprises 16 residues. Between the trimmed V and J ends, which lost 7 bases and 3 bases, there was a span of 17 bases. Per the germline V gene, CDR1 is SGDLS and CDR2 is YYNGEE. Here the CDR3 DNA reads TGTGCCAGCCGGGGAAGGGATCTACGTGGGGCCAACGTCCTGACTTTC. Translated: CASRGRDLRGANVLTF.

The chain couples TRBV6-6 to TRBJ2-5, with D perhaps TRBD1 (6 bases). The CDR3 totals 15 residues. In germline, CDR1 is MNHNY, CDR2 SVGAGI (reference sequence). Trimming shortened V by 6 bases and J by 0 bases, and 14 bases separated the two germline ends. The CDR3 sequence: CASRGQTTYQETQYF. DNA of the CDR3: TGTGCCAGCAGGGGACAAACAACGTACCAAGAGACCCAGTACTTC.

This rearrangement joins TRBV5-1 to TRBJ1-1; no definite D call. The V gene lost 4 bases and the J gene lost 2 bases, with 9 bases spanning the gap. The CDR3 extends over 13 amino acids. Germline CDR1 and CDR2: SGHRS and YFSETQ. The CDR3 loop is CASSPLTNTEAFF. The CDR3 DNA is TGCGCCAGCAGCCCGCTAACTAACACTGAAGCTTTCTTT.

The J gene is TRBJ2-3, the V gene TRBV2; TRBD2 agrees at 15 bases. The CDR3 length is 18 residues. V was clipped by 7 bases and J by 1 base; unmatched bases: 9. Germline CDR1 reads SNHLY; CDR2 reads FYNNEI. CDR3 in DNA: TGTGCCAGCACTCGGACTAGCGGGGGGGCGATTCGCACAGATACGCAGTATTTT. Residues: CASTRTSGGAIRTDTQYF.

CDR3 protein: CASKLSGLTYEQYF. The CDR3 DNA follows: TGTGCCAGCAAGCTGTCAGGGCTTACCTACGAGCAGTACTTC. V gene TRBV6-6 combines with J gene TRBJ2-7; possible D gene TRBD1, 5 bases. From germline, CDR1 is MNHNY and CDR2 SVGAGI (reference sequence). The ends were cut back, 7 bases at V and 2 bases at J, with 15 bases in the middle. CDR3 length: 14 amino acids.

This chain joins TRBV5-6 and TRBJ2-3; TRBD1 is a possible D gene (5 bases). Germline-derived CDR1 and CDR2 are SGHDT and YYEEEE. The CDR3 loop spans 17 amino acids. The V and J ends lost 0 bases and 0 bases respectively, with 14 bases between them. CDR3 nucleotide sequence: TGTGCCAGCAGCTTGGAGGTGGACACAACTAGCACAGATACGCAGTATTTT. It specifies CASSLEVDTTSTDTQYF.

This sequence joins TRBV29-1 and TRBJ2-7; no firm D call. Trimming left V 8 bases short and J 0 bases short, with 14 bases between. The CDR3 spans 13 residues. Per the germline V gene, CDR1 is SQVTM and CDR2 is ANQGSEA. The CDR3 protein is CSSGPIGSYEQYF. CDR3 bases: TGCAGCTCCGGACCAATTGGCTCCTACGAGCAGTACTTC.

The chain couples TRBV9 to TRBJ2-2; D gene unclear. The CDR3 totals 18 residues. The V end lost 0 bases, the J end lost 6 bases, and 21 bases lay between the germline ends. Germline V lookup: CDR1 SGDLS, CDR2 YYNGEE. CDR3 nucleotides: TGTGCCAGCAGCGTAGGCCCCGGAAAACTCCCATTTGCCGGGGAGCTGTTTTTT. Amino acids: CASSVGPGKLPFAGELFF.

The chain has TRBV5-1 and TRBJ2-1; 7 bases map to TRBD2. The CDR3 is 14 residues long. Germline values: CDR1 SGHRS, CDR2 YFSETQ. Losses at the gene ends were 0 bases for V and 6 bases for J; bases not matched to a gene: 3. CDR3 in DNA: TGCGCCAGCAGCTTGGTCAGCGGGATCAATGAGCAGTTCTTC. This encodes CASSLVSGINEQFF.

This clone occurred a few times. The chain combines TRBV4-1 with TRBJ1-5, with D perhaps matching TRBD1 (5 bases). Trimming left V 1 base short and J 1 base short, with 11 bases between. This CDR3 is 16 amino acids long. Germline-derived CDR1 and CDR2 are MGHRA and YSYEKL. The CDR3 sequence: CASSQVLQGSNQPQHF. CDR3 nucleotides: TGCGCCAGCAGCCAAGTACTTCAGGGAAGCAATCAGCCCCAGCATTTT.

The gene calls are TRBV4-2 and TRBJ2-1, with 10 bases lining up with TRBD2. CDR1 and CDR2 from the germline V gene are LGHNA and YNFKEQ. V dropped 0 bases and J dropped 4; count of bases not matched to a gene: 9. There are 18 residues in the CDR3. Here the CDR3 DNA reads TGTGCCAGCAGCCAAGATCCCCCAGTAGCGGGGGGTTACAATGAGCAGTTCTTC. Translating it yields CASSQDPPVAGGYNEQFF.

This clone was observed a handful of times. The chain recombines TRBV5-4 with TRBJ2-2; 7 bases align to TRBD1. CDR3 length: 14 residues. Germline V gives CDR1 SGHNT, CDR2 YYREEE (reference sequence). V lost 5 bases and J lost 0; bases outside the gene matches: 1. The CDR3 protein is CASRGQTNTGELFF. In DNA, the CDR3 is TGTGCCAGCAGGGGACAGACGAACACCGGGGAGCTGTTTTTT.